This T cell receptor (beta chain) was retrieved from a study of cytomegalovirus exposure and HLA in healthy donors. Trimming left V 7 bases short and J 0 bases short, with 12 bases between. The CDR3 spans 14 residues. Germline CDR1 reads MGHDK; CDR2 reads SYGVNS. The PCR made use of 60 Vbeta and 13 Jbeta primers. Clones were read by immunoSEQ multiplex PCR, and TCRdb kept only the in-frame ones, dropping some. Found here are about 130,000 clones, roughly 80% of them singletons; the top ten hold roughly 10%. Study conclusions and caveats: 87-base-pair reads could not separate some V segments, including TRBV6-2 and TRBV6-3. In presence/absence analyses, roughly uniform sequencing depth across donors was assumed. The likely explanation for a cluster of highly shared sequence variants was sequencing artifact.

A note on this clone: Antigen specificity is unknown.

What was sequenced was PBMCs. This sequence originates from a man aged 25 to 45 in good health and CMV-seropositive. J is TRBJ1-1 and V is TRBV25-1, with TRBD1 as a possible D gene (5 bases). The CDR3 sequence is CASKGHPMNTEAFF. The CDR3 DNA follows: TGTGCCAGCAAAGGACACCCCATGAACACTGAAGCTTTCTTT.